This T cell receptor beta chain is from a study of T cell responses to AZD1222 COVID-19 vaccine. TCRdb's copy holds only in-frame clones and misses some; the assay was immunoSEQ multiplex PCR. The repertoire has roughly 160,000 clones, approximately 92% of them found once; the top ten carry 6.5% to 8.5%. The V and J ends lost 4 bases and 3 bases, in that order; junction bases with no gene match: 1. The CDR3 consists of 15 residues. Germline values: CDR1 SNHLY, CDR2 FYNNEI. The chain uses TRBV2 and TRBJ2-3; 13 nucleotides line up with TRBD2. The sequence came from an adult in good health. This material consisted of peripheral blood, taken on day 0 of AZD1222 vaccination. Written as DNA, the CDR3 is TGTGCCAGCAGTGTACTAGCGGGGGGGACAGATACGCAGTATTTT. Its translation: CASSVLAGGTDTQYF. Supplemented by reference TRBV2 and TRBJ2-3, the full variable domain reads EPEVTQTPSHQVTQMGQEVILRCVPISNHLYFYWYRQILGQKVEFLVSFYNNEISEKSEIFDDQFSVERPDGSNFTLKIRSTKLEDSAMYFCASSVLAGGTDTQYFGPGTRLTVL.